These T cell receptor beta chains were read from a single sample in a study of blood T cell repertoires in COVID-19. Some clones are missing from TCRdb's copy, which holds only in-frame ones; the method was immunoSEQ multiplex PCR. The sample carries under 300,000 clones, roughly 90% recorded once. Sequencing input: PBMCs or T cells enriched from blood (not recorded which). These TCRs come from an older woman who had recovered from COVID-19. CDR3s include the opening cysteine and the closing phenylalanine or tryptophan. D genes are given only for firm matches. Some rows have no size entry. The others give once, few or many, or a class for an expanded clone.

j_gene,v_gene,abundance,d_gene,CDR3nt,CDR3aa
TRBJ2-7,TRBV27,few,NA,TGTGCCAGCAGTCCTCAGGGCTCCTACGAGCAGTACTTC,CASSPQGSYEQYF
TRBJ1-6,TRBV3-1/TRBV3-2,NA,NA,TGTGCCAGCAGCCAAGGACAGTATAATTCACCCCTCCACTTT,CASSQGQYNSPLHF
TRBJ1-1,TRBV9,once,TRBD1,TGTGCCAGCAGCATAGGACAGGGGAGGAACACTGAAGCTTTCTTT,CASSIGQGRNTEAFF
TRBJ2-1,TRBV7-9,many,TRBD2,TGTGCCAGCAGCCCTCGGGGGGGATGGGATGAGCAGTTCTTC,CASSPRGGWDEQFF
TRBJ1-5,TRBV18,NA,NA,TGTGCCAGCTCACCTGGAGACGGACTCAATCAGCCCCAGCATTTT,CASSPGDGLNQPQHF
TRBJ2-5,TRBV28,NA,NA,TGTGCCAGCAGCCCAATGGGCCTCCAAGAGACCCAGTACTTC,CASSPMGLQETQYF
TRBJ1-1,TRBV10-1,NA,NA,TGCGCCAGCAGTGCTTTCCGAGGAATCACTGAAGCTTTCTTT,CASSAFRGITEAFF
TRBJ2-7,TRBV18,NA,TRBD1,TGTGCCAGCTCACGGGACAGAGCCTACGAGCAGTACTTC,CASSRDRAYEQYF
TRBJ2-5,TRBV2,NA,NA,TGTGCCGACCAGGACAGACTGGGGACCCAGTACTTC,CADQDRLGTQYF
TRBJ2-1,TRBV10-2,NA,NA,TGCGCCAGCAGGGGCGCGATCCACAGCAATGAGCAGTTCTTC,CASRGAIHSNEQFF
TRBJ2-5,TRBV7-2,NA,NA,TGTGCCAGCAGCTTAGCGGGGAGGGAGACCCAGTACTTC,CASSLAGRETQYF
TRBJ1-1,TRBV27,few,NA,TGTGCCAGCAGTCCGTTTTGGCAAGACATGAACACTGAAGCTTTCTTT,CASSPFWQDMNTEAFF
TRBJ2-7,TRBV7-9,NA,TRBD1,TGTGCCAGTCACACTCTCGGGACAGGGGATGAAACCGAGCAGTACTTC,CASHTLGTGDETEQYF
TRBJ1-6,TRBV28,NA,TRBD1,TGTGCCAGCAGCCCACCTGGACAGGCTCTCCACTTT,CASSPPGQALHF
TRBJ1-2,TRBV27,NA,NA,TGTGCCAGCAGTCCAACGAAATTGAGGTACTATGGCTACACCTTC,CASSPTKLRYYGYTF
TRBJ2-3,TRBV30,NA,TRBD1,TGTGCCTGGGGGGGACAGCCCAAAAGCACAGATACGCAGTATTTT,CAWGGQPKSTDTQYF
TRBJ2-1,TRBV7-8,NA,NA,TGTGCCAGCAGCTTAGCGGAGGTAGGGAACAATGAGCAGTTCTTC,CASSLAEVGNNEQFF
TRBJ1-2,TRBV5-6,NA,NA,TGTGCCAGCAGCTTGGGAGGGTCGAATGGCTACACCTTC,CASSLGGSNGYTF
TRBJ1-2,TRBV27,NA,NA,TGTGCCAGCAGTTTATTTCCGCCCAGTGCCACAGCTAACTATGGCTACACCTTC,CASSLFPPSATANYGYTF
TRBJ2-3,TRBV18,NA,TRBD1,TGTGCCAGCTCACCGACGGGGGACAGGGCTACAGATACGCAGTATTTT,CASSPTGDRATDTQYF
TRBJ2-3,TRBV6-5,NA,TRBD2,TGTGCCAGCAGACTAGCGGGGGGGACAGATACGCAGTATTTT,CASRLAGGTDTQYF
TRBJ2-3,TRBV29-1,NA,NA,TGCAGCGTTGTTCGGGACTCAGGACATCCCTTAGATACGCAGTATTTT,CSVVRDSGHPLDTQYF
TRBJ1-2,TRBV28,NA,TRBD1,TGTGCCAGCAGTTACGGGACAGGGTCAGATGGCTACACCTTC,CASSYGTGSDGYTF
TRBJ1-2,TRBV9,NA,NA,TGTGCCAGCAGCGCACAGACGGCGGGCTATGGCTACACCTTC,CASSAQTAGYGYTF
TRBJ2-7,TRBV15,NA,NA,TGTGCCACCAGCGCTAACCGGGACTCCTACGAGCAGTACTTC,CATSANRDSYEQYF
TRBJ2-7,TRBV6-2/TRBV6-3,NA,NA,TGTGCCAGCAGTAGGGAGACCTACGAGCAGTACTTC,CASSRETYEQYF
TRBJ2-3,TRBV2,NA,NA,TGTGCCAGCGCTACTACAGATACGCAGTATTTT,CASATTDTQYF
TRBJ1-1,TRBV6-5,NA,NA,TGTGCCAGCAGTTCGAGTGGGGGACTAAACACTGAAGCTTTCTTT,CASSSSGGLNTEAFF
TRBJ2-5,TRBV15,NA,NA,TGTGCCACCAGCAGAGATGTGGGGAGGGAGACCCAGTACTTC,CATSRDVGRETQYF
TRBJ1-3,TRBV15,NA,NA,TGTACCACCAGCTCATGGACTTCAGGAAACACCATATATTTT,CTTSSWTSGNTIYF
TRBJ2-7,TRBV5-5,NA,TRBD1,TGTGCCAGCAGCGATCAAAAACAGGGGGCCTACGAGCAGTACTTC,CASSDQKQGAYEQYF
TRBJ1-6,TRBV9,NA,NA,TGTGCCAGCAGCGTGGGCACGGGGTCGGATTCACCCCTCCACTTT,CASSVGTGSDSPLHF
TRBJ1-2,TRBV2,NA,NA,TGTGCCACCCAAGCGGGGGTCTACGGCTACACCTTC,CATQAGVYGYTF
TRBJ1-5,TRBV5-5,NA,NA,TGTGCCAGCAGCTTGTATTTGGGAGCGAGCAATCAGCCCCAGCATTTT,CASSLYLGASNQPQHF
TRBJ2-7,TRBV27,NA,NA,TGTGCCAGCAGCCGCCCCCCACCTACCTACGAGCAGTACTTC,CASSRPPPTYEQYF
TRBJ1-5,TRBV5-1,NA,NA,TGCGCCAGCAGCTTGGAAGGGCAGGGGAGCCAGCCCCAGCATTTT,CASSLEGQGSQPQHF
TRBJ2-7,TRBV7-9,NA,TRBD2,TGTGCCAGCCTCGAAGGCGGGGGGCCTGGCTACGAGCAGTACTTC,CASLEGGGPGYEQYF
TRBJ2-7,TRBV2,NA,TRBD1,TGTGCCAGCCGGGACAGAGCCTACGAGCAGTACTTC,CASRDRAYEQYF
TRBJ2-7,TRBV2,NA,NA,TGTGCCAGCAGCGTAGCCGGACAGTATTACGAGCAGTACTTC,CASSVAGQYYEQYF
TRBJ1-4,TRBV2,once,NA,TGTGCCAGCGGTCCAACGGCAACTAATGAAAAACTGTTTTTT,CASGPTATNEKLFF
TRBJ2-1,TRBV5-1,few,NA,TGCGCCAGCAGCTTGGGGTGGGCCCCCAATGAGCAGTTCTTC,CASSLGWAPNEQFF
TRBJ2-1,TRBV7-9,NA,TRBD2,TGTGCCAGCAGCCTCAAAGCGGGTCCGGGGGGGAATGAGCAGTTCTTC,CASSLKAGPGGNEQFF